These 18 T cell receptor beta chains were all obtained from the same sample, sequenced in a study of patients and donors after allogeneic stem cell transplantation. Via MiXCR, TCRdb re-called the RT-PCR reads, giving one row per CDR3 protein. The table includes roughly 200,000 distinct CDR3 sequences, 40% to 45% detected once. What was sequenced was blood, either unsorted or a sorted T cell fraction (not recorded which). Source of these receptors: a human donor who was either an allogeneic HSCT recipient or a stem cell or donor lymphocyte infusion donor (not recorded which). It is not recorded whose cells these are; they may come from a transplant donor.

The rearrangement joins TRBV3-1 to TRBJ1-1; D unresolved. CDR3 length equals 13 residues. The V end was cut by 1 base, the J end by 8 bases, with 11 bases between. CDR1 and CDR2 from the germline V gene are LGHDT and YNNKEL (reference sequence). The DNA of the CDR3 is TGTGCCAGCAGCCAAGTGGGGTGGCGGGAAGCTTTCTTT. As protein: CASSQVGWREAFF.

The CDR3 sequence is CSAPVSGRGEAFF. The DNA of the CDR3 is TGCAGCGCCCCAGTCTCTGGGAGAGGTGAAGCTTTCTTT. The chain carries TRBV29-1 and TRBJ1-1; D gene ambiguous. With 7 bases removed from V and 7 bases from J, the gap between germline ends came to 19 bases. In germline, CDR1 is SQVTM, CDR2 ANQGSEA. The CDR3 contains 13 residues. The full variable domain, rest sourced from reference TRBV29-1 and TRBJ1-1, is SAVISQKPSRDICQRGTSLTIQCQVDSQVTMMFWYRQQPGQSLTLIATANQGSEATYESGFVIDKFPISRPNLTFSTLTVSNMSPEDSSIYLCSAPVSGRGEAFFGQGTRLTVV.

V usage is TRBV3-1 and J usage is TRBJ2-2; D not certain. Trimming left V 2 bases short and J 7 bases short, with 5 bases between. The germline gives CDR1 LGHDT, CDR2 YNNKEL (reference sequence). The CDR3 covers 12 residues. The CDR3 sequence: CASSQLYGELFF. The CDR3 DNA follows: TGTGCCAGCAGCCAATTATACGGGGAGCTGTTTTTT. The full variable domain, with the rest looked up from reference TRBV3-1 and TRBJ2-2, is DTAVSQTPKYLVTQMGNDKSIKCEQNLGHDTMYWYKQDSKKFLKIMFSYNNKELIINETVPNRFSPKSPDKAHLNLHINSLELGDSAVYFCASSQLYGELFFGEGSRLTVL.

This clonotype was seen more than once but under ten times. The chain joins TRBV27 to TRBJ1-2; 7 bases match TRBD1. With 6 bases clipped from V and 4 bases from J, the junction kept 11 bases outside the gene matches. The CDR3 covers 15 residues. The germline V gene has CDR1 MNHEY and CDR2 SMNVEV (reference sequence). For the CDR3, the DNA is TGTGCCAGCAGACCATACTACCGGGACAGCTATGGCTACACCTTC. It encodes CASRPYYRDSYGYTF.

This clonotype was seen a handful of times. The chain has TRBV12-3 or TRBV12-4 and TRBJ2-1, with D tentatively TRBD1 (6 bases). The CDR3 loop spans 15 amino acids. V gave up 8 bases and J gave up 2 bases, with 16 bases separating them. CDR3 sequence reads: CASVPPGETYNEQFF. In DNA, the CDR3 is TGTGCCAGCGTCCCGCCAGGGGAAACCTACAATGAGCAGTTCTTC.

The sample holds a few counts of this clonotype. The genes are TRBV6-5 and TRBJ2-2; 11 bases match TRBD1. Germline V gene sequence: CDR1 MNHEY, CDR2 SVGAGI. CDR3 length equals 15 residues. V lost 6 bases and J lost 3; bases outside the gene matches: 3. The CDR3 here is CASRRTGGYTGELFF. CDR3 DNA sequence: TGTGCCAGCAGACGGACAGGGGGCTACACCGGGGAGCTGTTTTTT.

This clonotype was detected once. The chain has TRBV29-1 and TRBJ2-7; D uncertain. With 7 bases removed from V and 0 bases from J, the gap between germline ends came to 10 bases. The germline gives CDR1 SQVTM, CDR2 ANQGSEA. This CDR3 is 12 amino acids long. This CDR3 reads CSAGRHSYEQYF. The DNA of the CDR3 is TGCAGCGCAGGTCGTCACTCCTACGAGCAGTACTTC.

This clonotype turned up a few times. The V call is TRBV7-2, the J call TRBJ1-4; D not resolved. V was clipped by 3 bases and J by 6 bases, with 11 bases between them. Germline loops: CDR1 SGHTA, CDR2 FQGNSA. This CDR3 has 14 amino acids. In DNA form, the CDR3 reads TGTGCCAGCAGCTTCGGAACTAGGGATGAAAAACTGTTTTTT. It specifies CASSFGTRDEKLFF. The whole variable domain, remainder taken from reference TRBV7-2 and TRBJ1-4, is GAGVSQSPSNKVTEKGKDVELRCDPISGHTALYWYRQSLGQGLEFLIYFQGNSAPDKSGLPSDRFSAERTGGSVSTLTIQRTQQEDSAVYLCASSFGTRDEKLFFGSGTQLSVL.

V is TRBV12-3 or TRBV12-4 and J is TRBJ1-1; D is unclear. The CDR3 consists of 11 residues. Trimming removed 8 bases at V and 5 bases at J, with 9 bases between. Here the CDR3 DNA reads TGTGCCAGCCGGGTAGGGACTGAAGCTTTCTTT. The encoded protein is CASRVGTEAFF.

This clonotype has more than one count but fewer than ten. V gene TRBV12-3 or TRBV12-4 combines with J gene TRBJ1-2, with D uncertain. V was cut by 6 bases and J by 1 base, with 9 bases left in between. The CDR3 extends over 13 amino acids. The DNA for the CDR3 is TGTGCCAGCAGCCCCGGTTTTAACTATGGCTACACCTTC. Protein sequence: CASSPGFNYGYTF.

This clonotype was seen a few times. In DNA form, the CDR3 reads TGTGCCAGCAGTTACTTCACAGATACGCAGTATTTT. This translates into CASSYFTDTQYF. The chain employs TRBV6-2 or TRBV6-3 and TRBJ2-3; D is uncertain. The ends were cut back, 1 base at V and 2 bases at J, with 1 base in the middle. Germline CDR1 reads MNHEY; CDR2 reads SVGEGT. The CDR3 loop spans 12 amino acids.

CDR3 protein: CASSTRQGIVNEQFF. In nucleotides, the CDR3 is TGTGCCAGTAGTACGCGCCAGGGAATAGTTAATGAGCAGTTCTTC. This chain uses TRBV19 with TRBJ2-1; D is perhaps TRBD1 (5 bases). Between the trimmed V and J ends, which lost 4 bases and 7 bases, there was a span of 17 bases. The CDR3 is 15 residues long. In germline, CDR1 is LNHDA, CDR2 SQIVND (reference sequence).

The chain combines TRBV15 with TRBJ1-4; possible D gene TRBD1, 5 bases. V lost 0 bases, J lost 5 bases, and 13 bases lay in between. The CDR3 length is 16 residues. Germline V gene sequence: CDR1 LNHNV, CDR2 YYDKDF (reference sequence). The CDR3, as DNA: TGTGCCACCAGCAGAGATTGGGGCTTCGAGAATGAAAAACTGTTTTTT. Its protein is CATSRDWGFENEKLFF.

The chain recombines TRBV4-1 with TRBJ2-1; 7 bases agree with TRBD2. CDR3 size: 13 residues. CDR1 MGHRA and CDR2 YSYEKL come from the germline V gene. With V trimmed by 1 base and J by 6 bases, 0 bases remained unmatched. CDR3 bases: TGCGCCAGCAGCCAAGGGGAGGGCAATGAGCAGTTCTTC. Its protein product is CASSQGEGNEQFF.

The rearrangement joins TRBV20-1 to TRBJ2-3; 8 bases are a match to TRBD2. From germline, CDR1 is DFQATT and CDR2 SNEGSKA (reference sequence). V shed 0 bases and J 5 bases; nucleotides not matched to a gene: 7. The CDR3 has 15 residues. The CDR3 nucleotides read TGCAGTGCTAGAGATCCCGGGAGGGAAGGAGATACGCAGTATTTT. Its translation is CSARDPGREGDTQYF.

The chain joins TRBV12-3 or TRBV12-4 to TRBJ1-2; D is possibly TRBD1 (5 bases). The CDR3 has 13 amino acids. V was pared by 5 bases and J by 3 bases, with 10 bases between. CDR3 residues: CASSDKGDYGYTF. The CDR3 DNA sequence: TGTGCCAGCAGTGACAAAGGGGACTATGGCTACACCTTC.

The chain employs TRBV5-1 and TRBJ2-7, with 8 bases that match TRBD1. The CDR3 runs 15 residues. Looked up from germline, CDR1 is SGHRS and CDR2 is YFSETQ. With V trimmed by 0 bases and J by 2 bases, 4 bases remained unmatched. The CDR3 is CASSLVSTGAYEQYF. The CDR3 region has the DNA TGCGCCAGCAGCTTGGTATCGACAGGGGCCTACGAGCAGTACTTC. The whole variable domain, filled in from reference TRBV5-1 and TRBJ2-7, reads KAGVTQTPRYLIKTRGQQVTLSCSPISGHRSVSWYQQTPGQGLQFLFEYFSETQRNKGNFPGRFSGRQFSNSRSEMNVSTLELGDSALYLCASSLVSTGAYEQYFGPGTRLTVT.

The sample holds a few counts of this clonotype. V and J are TRBV5-1 and TRBJ2-1; possibly TRBD2 for D (6 bases). V was pared by 4 bases and J by 0 bases, with 14 bases between. Germline lookup yields CDR1 SGHRS and CDR2 YFSETQ. The CDR3 runs to 16 residues. The CDR3 nucleotides read TGCGCCAGCAGCACGGGACTTCTCGGCTCCTACAATGAGCAGTTCTTC. Translated: CASSTGLLGSYNEQFF.